Sequencing of this T cell receptor (beta chain) was carried out in a study of CD8 T cells in ankylosing spondylitis. This clonotype was detected only a few times. Its specificity is not known. The germline V gene has CDR1 KGHSH and CDR2 LQKENI. This CDR3 spans 13 amino acids. Germline trimming cut 3 bases from V and 8 bases from J; bases unmatched to any gene: 3. General study findings and limits: CD8+ cells made up the disease-linked clones, which were relatively rare in peripheral blood. Apparently characteristic of ankylosing spondylitis blood was a TCR beta motif (fewer than 10 highly homologous variants). There were earlier reports of some motif variants in reactive arthritis synovial fluid and blood.

Construction of TCR beta libraries was performed using quantitative 5'-RACE with molecular barcodes. TCRdb re-called the 5' RACE reads through MiXCR, storing one row per CDR3 protein. The data hold 150,000 to 200,000 distinct CDR3 sequences, with about 16% observed a single time. The chain is built from TRBV18 and TRBJ2-2, with TRBD1 matching over 7 bases. This sequence was found in a male donor with ankylosing spondylitis or in good health (not recorded which). Sequenced input: blood, either unsorted or a sorted T cell fraction (not recorded which). DNA for the CDR3: TGTGCCAGCTCACCTGACAGGGCTGGGGAGCTGTTTTTT. This encodes CASSPDRAGELFF.